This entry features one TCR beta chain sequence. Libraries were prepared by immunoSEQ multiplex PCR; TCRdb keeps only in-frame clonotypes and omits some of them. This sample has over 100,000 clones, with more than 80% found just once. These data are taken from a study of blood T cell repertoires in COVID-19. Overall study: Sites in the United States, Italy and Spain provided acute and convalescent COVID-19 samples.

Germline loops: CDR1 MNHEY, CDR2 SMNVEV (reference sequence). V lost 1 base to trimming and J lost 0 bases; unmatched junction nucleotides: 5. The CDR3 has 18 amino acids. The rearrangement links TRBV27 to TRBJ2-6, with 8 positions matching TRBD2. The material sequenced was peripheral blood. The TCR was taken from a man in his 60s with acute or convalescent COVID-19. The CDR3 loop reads CASSLLGLGRSGANVLTF. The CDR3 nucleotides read TGTGCCAGCAGTTTATTGGGACTAGGACGCTCTGGGGCCAACGTCCTGACTTTC.